A selection of T cell receptor beta chains follows, all from one sample in a study of cytomegalovirus exposure and HLA in healthy donors. Sequenced by immunoSEQ multiplex PCR; TCRdb stores in-frame clones only, minus some. Among about 140,000 clones listed, approximately 73% were seen once. Sample: PBMCs. The receptors were gathered from a man aged 25 to 45 in good health and CMV-seropositive. The CDR3 runs from the conserved cysteine through the conserved F or W. D genes are given only for firm matches. The size entry is marked missing in some rows and otherwise reads once, few, many or a size class.

d_call	clone_size	v_call	j_call	cdr3_aa	cdr3_nt
.	.	TRBV30	TRBJ2-1	CAWSVSSIYEQFF	TGTGCCTGGAGTGTTAGTAGTATTTATGAGCAGTTCTTC
.	.	TRBV23-1	TRBJ1-5	CASSQSRAGRKHYQPQHF	TGCGCCAGCAGTCAATCACGGGCAGGGCGAAAACACTATCAGCCCCAGCATTTT
.	few	TRBV2	TRBJ1-3	CASREKTGSGNTIYF	TGTGCCAGCAGGGAAAAAACAGGGTCTGGAAACACCATATATTTT
TRBD1	.	TRBV5-1	TRBJ1-1	CASSLNRGTEAFF	TGCGCCAGCAGCTTGAACAGGGGGACTGAAGCTTTCTTT
.	.	TRBV10-3	TRBJ1-2	CAISSINTGENYGYTF	TGTGCCATCAGTTCAATTAATACCGGGGAGAACTATGGCTACACCTTC
.	.	TRBV19	TRBJ1-5	CASTQGYNQPQHF	TGTGCCAGTACCCAGGGATATAATCAGCCCCAGCATTTT
.	.	TRBV18	TRBJ2-3	CASSPSLVLWEFGDTQYF	TGTGCCAGCTCACCGTCCCTCGTTTTGTGGGAGTTCGGGGATACGCAGTATTTT
.	.	TRBV10-1	TRBJ2-5	CASSESGIFQETQYF	TGCGCCAGCAGTGAGTCCGGGATCTTCCAAGAGACCCAGTACTTC
.	.	TRBV7-3	TRBJ2-7	CASSLWGTGYEQYF	TGTGCCAGCAGCCTCTGGGGGACTGGCTACGAGCAGTACTTC
.	.	TRBV5-1	TRBJ2-5	CASSLAFEGEETQYF	TGCGCCAGCAGCTTGGCCTTCGAGGGAGAGGAGACCCAGTACTTC
.	once	TRBV27	TRBJ2-7	CARGSPSYEQYF	TGTGCCAGGGGGAGCCCGTCCTACGAGCAGTACTTC
.	.	TRBV19	TRBJ1-1	CASNSLWGDSTEAFF	TGTGCCAGTAACTCCCTTTGGGGAGATAGCACTGAAGCTTTCTTT
TRBD1	once	TRBV10-3	TRBJ1-3	CAIYDGTGGIQQYF	TGTGCCATATATGACGGGACAGGGGGCATTCAACAGTATTTT
TRBD1	.	TRBV18	TRBJ2-2	CASSPDRENTGELFF	TGTGCCAGCTCACCCGACAGGGAGAACACCGGGGAGCTGTTTTTT
.	.	TRBV27	TRBJ1-3	CASRLQGLGDTIYF	TGTGCCAGCAGACTACAGGGCCTTGGGGACACCATATATTTT
.	few	TRBV9	TRBJ2-7	CASSVNLREAQYF	TGTGCCAGCAGCGTAAATCTTAGGGAGGCCCAGTACTTC
.	few	TRBV7-6	TRBJ2-1	CASSLASGMDYNEQFF	TGTGCCAGCAGCTTAGCGTCGGGAATGGATTACAATGAGCAGTTCTTC
TRBD1	.	TRBV30	TRBJ1-1	CACRTGAGYTEAFF	TGTGCCTGCCGGACAGGGGCAGGGTACACTGAAGCTTTCTTT
TRBD1	few	TRBV5-4	TRBJ1-2	CASSEGQGGLYGYTF	TGTGCCAGCAGCGAAGGACAGGGGGGCCTCTATGGCTACACCTTC
TRBD2	once	TRBV5-1	TRBJ2-5	CASSVPSSMSLAGVAHPETQYF	TGCGCCAGCAGTGTGCCTTCGTCGATGTCACTAGCGGGAGTTGCACATCCCGAGACCCAGTACTTC
TRBD1	.	TRBV19	TRBJ2-2	CASSVLPGQGAAGELFF	TGTGCCAGTAGTGTACTACCGGGACAGGGGGCAGCCGGGGAGCTGTTTTTT
TRBD1	.	TRBV29-1	TRBJ2-7	CSVEFTITGGFEQYF	TGCAGCGTTGAATTTACGATCACAGGGGGCTTCGAGCAGTACTTC
TRBD1	.	TRBV7-9	TRBJ1-1	CASRGQVMNTEAFF	TGTGCCAGCAGAGGACAGGTGATGAACACTGAAGCTTTCTTT
.	few	TRBV6-5	TRBJ2-6	CASSYVVASGANVLTF	TGTGCCAGCAGTTACGTCGTGGCCTCTGGGGCCAACGTCCTGACTTTC
.	.	TRBV6-4	TRBJ2-1	CASTNAGGNEQFF	TGTGCCAGCACCAACGCCGGCGGGAATGAGCAGTTCTTC
TRBD2	.	TRBV27	TRBJ2-7	CASSWIPSGSNNEQYF	TGTGCCAGCAGTTGGATCCCTAGCGGGAGTAATAACGAGCAGTACTTC
.	.	TRBV7-3	TRBJ2-1	CASSLGQTLSNEQFF	TGTGCCAGCAGTTTGGGGCAGACACTTTCCAATGAGCAGTTCTTC
.	.	TRBV5-1	TRBJ2-7	CASSLEGSGDEQYF	TGCGCCAGCAGCTTGGAAGGGAGCGGTGACGAGCAGTACTTC
TRBD2	.	TRBV4-2	TRBJ2-6	CASSQDPLTSGSSGANVLTF	TGTGCCAGCAGCCAAGATCCCCTTACTAGCGGGAGCTCTGGGGCCAACGTCCTGACTTTC
.	.	TRBV7-9	TRBJ2-7	CASSQSTGYEQYF	TGTGCCAGCAGCCAATCGACAGGCTACGAGCAGTACTTC
TRBD2	few	TRBV30	TRBJ2-5	CAWSSGRDAETQYF	TGTGCCTGGAGTAGCGGGAGGGATGCGGAGACCCAGTACTTC